The 2 T cell receptor beta chains given below trace back to one sample, sequenced in a study of shared clonotypes between healthy human individuals. Libraries were prepared by immunoSEQ multiplex PCR; TCRdb keeps only in-frame clonotypes and omits some of them. The data contain more than 2 million clones, approximately 96% of them seen just once; the ten biggest clones take up around 0.13%. Sequences were obtained from naive CD4+ T cells sorted from blood. Noted subset: CD45RA+ positively selected. The receptors here all came from a man between 18 and 29 years old in good health.

The chain couples TRBV10-1 to TRBJ2-3; 8 bases align to TRBD2. Germline V gives CDR1 WNHNN, CDR2 SYGVQD (reference sequence). This CDR3 contains 16 residues. Trimming at V came to 6 bases and at J to 3 bases, leaving 11 bases not matched to a gene. The CDR3 DNA reads TGCGCCAGCAGCGACTCATGGCGGGAGGTAACAGATACGCAGTATTTT. Its protein is CASSDSWREVTDTQYF.

The chain couples TRBV11-3 to TRBJ2-1; D ambiguous. Between the trimmed V and J ends, which lost 1 base and 7 bases, there was a span of 5 bases. The CDR3 runs 12 residues. CDR1 is SGHNT and CDR2 is YENEEA in the germline V gene. In nucleotides, the CDR3 is TGTGCCAGCAGCTTAGGGAGAAATGAGCAGTTCTTC. Translation: CASSLGRNEQFF.